The source of this T cell receptor beta chain is a study of regulatory T cells in long-lasting Graves disease (dated by TCRdb to the early 2020s). For the study in its entirety: Patients with newly diagnosed Graves' disease had been on antithyroid drugs for under 3 months. The study took place in China and was registered as a clinical trial. A total of around 35 samples underwent TCR sequencing: roughly 13 from persistent and roughly 20 from newly diagnosed Graves' disease patients. Persistent Graves' disease patients were compared with newly diagnosed Graves' disease patients by peripheral blood TCR sequencing and RNA sequencing.

Inclusive of the bounding cysteine and phenylalanine, the CDR3 is 16 residues long. Only the CDR3 portion is preserved as DNA: 48 bases, with reading frame beginning at the first base. CDR1 and CDR2 are drawn from the germline V gene (reference sequence): SGHNT, YYREEE. Trimming removed 3 bases from V and 6 bases from J, leaving 22 bases between the germline ends. Read against the paper, the sample's time point label means: newly diagnosed GD, antithyroid drugs for less than 3 months. For both TCR sequencing and RNA sequencing, RNA was extracted from PBMCs in TRIzol. The diagnosis of Graves' disease followed American Thyroid Association guidelines. Patients were recruited from an endocrinology department in Xi'an, China. Each patient gave around 9.2 milliliters of peripheral blood, collected in an EDTA anticoagulant tube. Ficoll Paque Plus density gradient separation was used to isolate PBMCs, and no additional T cell sorting was done. An Agilent 2100 Bioanalyzer and agarose gel were used to check RNA quality, while a NanoDrop 2000 measured RNA concentration.

Study-level results and caveats: Only the TCR beta chain was sequenced and analyzed. TRBV28, TRBJ1-2 and TRBJ2-5 were preferentially used in persistent disease, while TRBV20-1 and TRBJ2-1 were favored in newly diagnosed disease. More public clonotypes were shared among persistent patients (fewer than 3,000) than among newly diagnosed patients (roughly 1,000). The study examined only peripheral blood because the primary lesion, thyroid tissue, could not be accessed. The small sample size was acknowledged by the authors as a limitation that may reduce accuracy. Persistent Graves' disease patients showed lower TCR Shannon entropy and fewer highly expanded clones than newly diagnosed patients, suggesting clonal expansion.

This clonotype was counted at least ten times. There is no known antigen for this receptor. Base qualities are missing; no much larger clone stands one base away. The protocol used for the library was multiplex PCR. For sequencing, an Illumina HiSeq 4000 was employed. iRepertoire HTBI primers and Arm-PCR amplification of CDR3 regions were used to construct TCR beta libraries. Before sequencing, the PCR products went through gel purification. In the original analysis: A total of roughly 65 TRBV and 14 TRBJ segments were identified across samples and were used for gene usage analysis of CDR3 amino acid clonotypes. Filtered high-quality paired reads were merged into contigs using COPE and FqMerger. BLAST was used to align contigs to IMGT TRBV, TRBD and TRBJ reference genes, and CDR3 was defined according to IMGT. Any clonotype with a frequency above 0.1% was counted as a highly expanded clone. Shannon entropy served as the measure of repertoire diversity, while the Gini coefficient captured V-J evenness. Public clonotypes were defined as clonotypes shared by more than one individual. TCRdb redid the processing of the public reads, applying fastp at Q25 and MiXCR, and retained in-frame beta chains. Rows matching on CDR3 protein sequence are summarized as one entry with the most common DNA and genes. The V and J calls reflect TCRdb's pipeline rather than the authors' work. The table for this sample lists roughly 510,000 distinct CDR3 sequences; 15% to 20% of them were counted only once. Of the sample, around 12% is held by the ten largest clones.

The sample was also linked to a second study, of T cells in Graves' hyperthyroidism and ophthalmopathy. The second study's authors report: A patient counted as having stable Graves' hyperthyroidism if no progression to ophthalmopathy occurred over 18 months of follow-up. Hyperthyroidism patients were newly diagnosed, had a disease duration of under 2 months, and were aged 18 to 65 years. Exclusion was applied to patients with uncontrolled infections, other autoimmune diseases, pregnancy or lactation. Diagnoses relied on clinical symptoms, serum thyroxine and TRAb, thyroid ultrasound and orbital computed tomography. For the first round of RT-PCR on the TCR CDR3, the HTBI primer set was used together with the Qiagen OneStep RT-PCR kit. Most expanded thyroid clonotypes (frequency above 0.001) were also detected in blood, suggesting blood repertoires may reflect thyroid immune responses. In cross-validation, a model built on a 13 V-J signature told ophthalmopathy apart from stable hyperthyroidism with 85% to 90% sensitivity and around 81% specificity, and in testing the same model reached 80%/75%. In validation, the model predicted progression to ophthalmopathy a median of 6.5 months before onset, with roughly 71% sensitivity and nearly 75% specificity. A discovery cohort of fewer than 110 patients, roughly 40 with Graves' ophthalmopathy and under 60 with stable Graves' hyperthyroidism, was used to find distinguishing TCR V-J signatures. Prospective prediction of ophthalmopathy was tested in an independent validation cohort of 18 to 20 hyperthyroidism patients and 15 to 17 patients who later progressed to ophthalmopathy. The 95 to 100 discovery patients were randomly divided into training and test sets at a 7:3 ratio. In addition, the study compared T-cell repertoires in thyroid tissue and in blood from roughly six Graves' hyperthyroidism patients. After blood sampling, hyperthyroidism patients were treated with methimazole at a starting dose of 30 mg daily, and ophthalmopathy patients were treated with high-dose intravenous methylprednisolone. The libraries were constructed in a second round of multiplex PCR and then size-selected and purified. Sequencing of the libraries was done on an Illumina HiSeq2000 using paired-end 100 bp reads. SOAPnuke was used to process the raw data, removing reads that contained adapters or uncalled bases, had a mean Phred below 15, or lacked an exact match to the constant primer or identifier. COPE v1.2.5 was used to merge the high-quality paired reads, and each unique nucleotide sequence was defined as a clonotype. Clonotypes were aligned to IMGT TRBV, TRBD and TRBJ reference segments using MiTCR v1.1. The analysis was restricted to V-J combinations with a frequency above 0.0001, which together covered just over 98% of the repertoires. The TCS score was defined as the ratio of F50 (clonal expansion) to E x V (chaos), calculated using BLOSUM62-based TCRdist between CDR3 peptides within each V-J. Welch's t-statistics and random forest reduced some 510 V-J features to roughly 13, which were used in a naive Bayes classifier (R e1071). Sample size was not statistically predetermined, and investigators were not blinded to group allocation. The paper describes TCR Vbeta CDR3 sequencing of 130 to 150 peripheral blood samples, made up of 40 to 45 ophthalmopathy patients, roughly 80 hyperthyroidism patients and around 17 progressor patients.

Sequences were derived from peripheral blood mononuclear cells (PBMCs), sampled at new diagnosis, from a patient treated with antithyroid drugs. The V and J genes are TRBV5-4 and TRBJ2-7; the D gene could be TRBD1 or TRBD2, each one agreeing over 5 bases. This receptor was identified in a man between 18 and 35 years old with Graves disease. Donor details come from another sample of the same person, matched by shared clones. The encoded CDR3 is CASSYPGRTSFREQYF. The sequenced DNA is TGTGCCAGCAGCTACCCGGGACGGACCTCTTTCCGCGAGCAGTACTTC.